These 27 T cell receptor beta chains were all obtained from the same sample, sequenced in a study of T cells in localized non-small cell lung cancer. TCRdb's copy holds only in-frame clones and misses some; the assay was immunoSEQ multiplex PCR. The data show 20,000 to 25,000 clones, about 88% seen once. Sequenced here: peripheral blood, sampled before any cancer treatment. All receptors come from an older male donor with stage I squamous cell lung carcinoma.

V usage is TRBV7-2 and J usage is TRBJ2-4; D gene ambiguous. V was cut by 4 bases and J by 0 bases, with 13 bases left in between. Germline V gene lookup returns CDR1 SGHTA and CDR2 FQGNSA. The CDR3 has 16 amino acids. Written as DNA, the CDR3 is TGTGCCAGCAGCTCCGACGCGCGAGGAGCCAAAAACATTCAGTACTTC. Translating gives CASSSDARGAKNIQYF.

V and J are TRBV7-6 and TRBJ2-7; D possibly corresponds to TRBD2 (5 bases). V was clipped by 5 bases and J by 5 bases, with 13 bases between them. The CDR3 spans 13 residues. From germline, CDR1 is SGHVS and CDR2 FNYEAQ. The CDR3: CASSPSSPHEQYF. CDR3 DNA sequence: TGTGCCAGCAGCCCATCTAGCCCCCACGAGCAGTACTTC.

The chain recombines TRBV5-1 with TRBJ2-1; no reliable D call. Trimming shortened V by 1 base and J by 4 bases, and 6 bases separated the two germline ends. Per germline, CDR1 SGHRS and CDR2 YFSETQ. The CDR3 extends over 13 amino acids. The CDR3 region has the DNA TGCGCCAGCAGCTTGTCGGGTTACAATGAGCAGTTCTTC. It yields the protein CASSLSGYNEQFF.

The V and J genes are TRBV7-9 and TRBJ2-7; no firm D call. V was clipped by 3 bases and J by 4 bases, with 7 bases between them. The germline gives CDR1 SEHNR, CDR2 FQNEAQ (reference sequence). The length of the CDR3 is 12 residues. The CDR3 DNA sequence: TGTGCCAGCAGCTTGACGGATTACGAGCAGTACTTC. This translates into CASSLTDYEQYF.

This clone appeared once. The V gene is TRBV7-2, the J gene TRBJ2-3; D remains ambiguous. Germline V lookup: CDR1 SGHTA, CDR2 FQGNSA. Trimming left V 1 base short and J 0 bases short, with 5 bases between. The CDR3 runs to 14 residues. CDR3 residues: CASSLGVSTDTQYF. The CDR3 DNA reads TGTGCCAGCAGCTTAGGAGTCAGCACAGATACGCAGTATTTT.

The V call is TRBV18, the J call TRBJ2-4, with D possibly matching TRBD1 (7 bases). The CDR3 consists of 17 residues. Trimming cost V 3 bases and J 6 bases, with 21 bases left between them. The germline gives CDR1 KGHSH, CDR2 LQKENI. The CDR3 spells CASSPTVQGMGGNIQYF. Written as DNA, the CDR3 is TGTGCCAGCTCACCTACCGTACAGGGGATGGGGGGAAACATTCAGTACTTC. The full variable domain, in which reference TRBV18 and TRBJ2-4 provide the parts outside the CDR3, is NAGVMQNPRHLVRRRGQEARLRCSPMKGHSHVYWYRQLPEEGLKFMVYLQKENIIDESGMPKERFSAEFPKEGPSILRIQQVVRGDSAAYFCASSPTVQGMGGNIQYFGAGTRLSVL.

The chain links TRBV27 to TRBJ1-5; 8 nucleotides match TRBD1. Germline loops: CDR1 MNHEY, CDR2 SMNVEV (reference sequence). There are 15 residues in the CDR3. The junction had 1 base not matched to a gene; V was cut back by 2 bases and J by 1 base. CDR3 in amino acids: CASSLRTGSNQPQHF. CDR3 sequence (DNA): TGTGCCAGCAGTTTAAGGACAGGGAGCAATCAGCCCCAGCATTTT.

This clone was seen just once. The rearrangement uses TRBV9 and TRBJ2-3; 8 bases fit TRBD2. The CDR3 is 14 residues long. Germline trimming cut 4 bases from V and 0 bases from J; bases unmatched to any gene: 1. CDR1 and CDR2 (germline): SGDLS, YYNGEE. This CDR3 is CASSPSGSTDTQYF. The CDR3 nucleotides read TGTGCCAGCAGCCCTAGCGGGAGCACAGATACGCAGTATTTT.

The rearrangement joins TRBV2 to TRBJ1-1; D is perhaps TRBD1 (5 bases). CDR1 is SNHLY, CDR2 FYNNEI, per germline. V was clipped by 8 bases and J by 6 bases, with 16 bases between them. CDR3 length equals 13 residues. The chain's CDR3 is CASGGFRVAEAFF. CDR3 sequence (DNA): TGTGCCAGCGGGGGTTTTAGGGTGGCTGAAGCTTTCTTT.

The rearrangement links TRBV19 to TRBJ1-1; TRBD1 matches 12 bases. Germline V lookup: CDR1 LNHDA, CDR2 SQIVND (reference sequence). This CDR3 contains 13 residues. Germline trimming cut 8 bases from V and 4 bases from J; bases unmatched to any gene: 2. The CDR3 sequence is CASSGQGATEAFF. CDR3 sequence (DNA): TGTGCCAGTTCGGGACAGGGGGCCACTGAAGCTTTCTTT.

DNA of the CDR3: TGTGCCAGTAGTATCTCCAGGAATGAAAAACTGTTTTTT. It encodes CASSISRNEKLFF. The chain combines TRBV19 with TRBJ1-4; the D is unclear. The CDR3 has 13 amino acids. Germline-derived CDR1 and CDR2 are LNHDA and SQIVND (reference sequence). The germline V and J ends were trimmed by 3 bases and 5 bases, with 7 bases remaining between them.

This clone was seen just once. The chain combines TRBV7-9 with TRBJ1-1, with no clear D. The CDR3 is 13 residues long. The germline V and J ends were trimmed by 1 base and 4 bases, with 7 bases remaining between them. Germline CDR1 SEHNR, CDR2 FQNEAQ (reference sequence). CDR3 loop: CASSLDSGTEAFF. CDR3 in DNA: TGTGCCAGCAGCTTAGATTCAGGCACTGAAGCTTTCTTT. The whole variable domain, filled in from reference TRBV7-9 and TRBJ1-1, reads DTGVSQNPRHKITKRGQNVTFRCDPISEHNRLYWYRQTLGQGPEFLTYFQNEAQLEKSRLLSDRFSAERPKGSFSTLEIQRTEQGDSAMYLCASSLDSGTEAFFGQGTRLTVV.

This clone occurred once. This sequence joins TRBV6-1 and TRBJ1-1, with TRBD1 identical over 9 bases. V dropped 7 bases and J dropped 4; count of bases not matched to a gene: 7. The CDR3 has 14 residues. Germline CDR1 MNHNS, CDR2 SASEGT. CDR3 nucleotide sequence: TGTGCCAGCACCAGGACAGGGGAGGGCACTGAAGCTTTCTTT. Amino acids: CASTRTGEGTEAFF.

The chain uses TRBV29-1 and TRBJ1-2; no clear D. V dropped 5 bases and J dropped 0 bases, with 13 bases sitting between them. CDR3 length: 14 residues. Germline V gene data show CDR1 as SQVTM and CDR2 as ANQGSEA. This CDR3 reads CSVYGDGANYGYTF. The CDR3 DNA is TGCAGCGTTTACGGCGACGGCGCTAACTATGGCTACACCTTC.

Here the CDR3 DNA reads TGTGCCAGCTCACCCTCCAACCAACTGGCAGATACGCAGTATTTT. It is translated as CASSPSNQLADTQYF. J is TRBJ2-3 and V is TRBV18; no firm D call. Germline V gene sequence: CDR1 KGHSH, CDR2 LQKENI. The V end was cut by 3 bases, the J end by 4 bases, with 14 bases between. The CDR3 extends over 15 amino acids.

This chain links TRBV5-4 with TRBJ2-7; 8 bases fit TRBD2. Germline V gene sequence: CDR1 SGHNT, CDR2 YYREEE (reference sequence). Losses at the gene ends were 4 bases for V and 5 bases for J; bases not matched to a gene: 5. The CDR3 spans 13 residues. The CDR3 DNA sequence: TGTGCCAGCAGCCAGCGGGGGCCCGACGAGCAGTACTTC. Translation: CASSQRGPDEQYF.

The chain carries TRBV9 and TRBJ2-7; D is unclear. Trimming took 4 bases from V and 9 from J, leaving 17 bases between them. This CDR3 comprises 13 residues. Germline lookup yields CDR1 SGDLS and CDR2 YYNGEE. The CDR3 sequence is CASSTGPDVGQYF. The CDR3 region has the DNA TGTGCCAGCAGCACCGGACCTGACGTGGGGCAGTACTTC.

The chain has TRBV5-4 and TRBJ1-2; TRBD1 matches 8 bases. The CDR3 extends over 14 amino acids. V was clipped by 3 bases and J by 4 bases; unmatched bases: 5. CDR1 is SGHNT and CDR2 is YYREEE in the germline V gene (reference sequence). The CDR3 DNA sequence: TGTGCCAGCAGCTCAGGGGGCGCTAGCTATGGCTACACCTTC. Protein product: CASSSGGASYGYTF.

V usage is TRBV6-5 and J usage is TRBJ1-2, with 7 bases that match TRBD1. CDR1 is MNHEY and CDR2 is SVGAGI in the germline V gene. The CDR3 covers 14 residues. Germline trimming cut 4 bases from V and 8 bases from J; bases unmatched to any gene: 10. The CDR3 reads CASSSPSTGPGYTF. The CDR3 region has the DNA TGTGCCAGCAGTTCTCCTTCGACAGGGCCAGGCTACACCTTC.

The V and J genes are TRBV10-3 and TRBJ2-2; D gene ambiguous. This CDR3 is built from 15 residues. V dropped 0 bases and J dropped 4 bases, with 9 bases sitting between them. CDR1 and CDR2 (germline): ENHRY, SYGVKD. The DNA of the CDR3 is TGTGCCATCAGTGAGTCAGGGCACTCCACCGGGGAGCTGTTTTTT. Translating it yields CAISESGHSTGELFF.

The table lists this clone with a count of one. The chain carries TRBV5-1 and TRBJ2-6, with 9 bases matching TRBD1. CDR1 is SGHRS and CDR2 is YFSETQ in the germline V gene. The trim removed 4 bases at V and 3 bases at J, leaving 5 bases unmatched. CDR3 length: 16 amino acids. The chain's CDR3 is CASSATGGVGANVLTF. The CDR3 DNA is TGCGCCAGCAGCGCTACAGGGGGCGTTGGGGCCAACGTCCTGACTTTC.

The J gene is TRBJ1-5, the V gene TRBV18; D gene uncertain. The CDR3 totals 15 residues. Germline V lookup: CDR1 KGHSH, CDR2 LQKENI. V dropped 2 bases and J dropped 3 bases, with 11 bases sitting between them. The CDR3 DNA is TGTGCCAGCTCACCAGGCGGCAGTCTCAATCAGCCCCAGCATTTT. Protein sequence: CASSPGGSLNQPQHF.

The chain has TRBV5-1 and TRBJ2-3; the match to TRBD2 covers 11 bases. The CDR3 has 16 amino acids. V shed 2 bases and J 0 bases; nucleotides not matched to a gene: 2. From germline, CDR1 is SGHRS and CDR2 YFSETQ. The CDR3 reads CASSLGLAGSTDTQYF. In nucleotides, the CDR3 is TGCGCCAGCAGCTTAGGACTAGCGGGCAGCACAGATACGCAGTATTTT.

The V call is TRBV2, the J call TRBJ1-4, with TRBD1 identical over 7 bases. V dropped 6 bases and J dropped 0; count of bases not matched to a gene: 7. Germline V gene lookup returns CDR1 SNHLY and CDR2 FYNNEI. This CDR3 contains 16 residues. The CDR3 DNA reads as TGTGCCAGCAGGACTGGGACAGTGACAACTAATGAAAAACTGTTTTTT. This sequence encodes CASRTGTVTTNEKLFF.

The rearrangement links TRBV19 to TRBJ1-2; 8 bases fit TRBD1. In germline, CDR1 is LNHDA, CDR2 SQIVND (reference sequence). CDR3 length equals 15 residues. V gave up 3 bases and J gave up 7 bases; unmatched junction bases: 10. The CDR3, as DNA: TGTGCCAGTAGTATCCGCACAGGGGGGTTTCGTGGCTACACCTTC. Protein sequence: CASSIRTGGFRGYTF.

The genes are TRBV6-1 and TRBJ1-2; no clear D. The length of the CDR3 is 15 residues. V dropped 2 bases and J dropped 0 bases, with 10 bases sitting between them. Germline values: CDR1 MNHNS, CDR2 SASEGT. CDR3 DNA sequence: TGTGCCAGCAGTGAATTGGGCCTCCCTAACTATGGCTACACCTTC. Translated, it gives CASSELGLPNYGYTF.

The genes are TRBV18 and TRBJ2-7; D possibly uses TRBD1 or TRBD2 (5 bases each). This CDR3 has 13 residues. The germline V and J ends were trimmed by 4 bases and 1 base, with 8 bases remaining between them. Germline V gives CDR1 KGHSH, CDR2 LQKENI. The DNA for the CDR3 is TGTGCCAGCTCACGGGACGGATCCTACGAGCAGTACTTC. Translating gives CASSRDGSYEQYF.